A selection of T cell receptor beta chains follows, all from one sample in a study of cytotoxic CD8 clonotypes in ibrutinib-treated CLL. The table came from immunoSEQ multiplex PCR; TCRdb's copy has only in-frame clones and leaves some out. The data show 250,000 to 350,000 clones, about 72% seen once. This specimen consisted of PBMCs, obtained at disease progression, from a patient treated with ibrutinib. These receptors originate from a human donor with chronic lymphocytic leukemia. The CDR3 runs from the conserved cysteine through the conserved F or W. D genes are given only for firm matches. Size values are once, few and many counts, or a class for expanded clones, and some rows have none.

TRBV5-8,-,TRBJ1-3,-,TGTGCCAGCAGCCTGGGATCTATCTCTGGAAACACCATATATTTT,CASSLGSISGNTIYF
TRBV27,TRBD1,TRBJ1-3,-,TGTGCCAGCTCCGGGACAGGGGGCGGAAACACCATATATTTT,CASSGTGGGNTIYF
TRBV2,TRBD1,TRBJ1-2,few,TGTGCCAGCAGTGCCGGACAGGGGGCGCCTGGCTACACCTTC,CASSAGQGAPGYTF
TRBV6-6,-,TRBJ2-5,-,TGTGCCAGCAGTTACGATGAGTACCAAGAGACCCAGTACTTC,CASSYDEYQETQYF
TRBV7-3,-,TRBJ2-7,few,TGTGCCAGCAGCGCCGGGCCCTCCTACGAGCAGTACTTC,CASSAGPSYEQYF
TRBV2,-,TRBJ1-6,-,TGTGCCAGCAGGGTGACGCCCTATAATTCACCCCTCCACTTT,CASRVTPYNSPLHF
TRBV2,-,TRBJ2-2,-,TGTGCCAGCATGCGTCCCGGGGAGCTGTTTTTT,CASMRPGELFF
TRBV15,-,TRBJ1-5,-,TGTGCCACCAGCAGAGATCGGTGGACTCGGCCCCAGCATTTT,CATSRDRWTRPQHF
TRBV2,TRBD1,TRBJ1-4,few,TGTGCCAGCCGAAGGACAGGATCTAATGAAAAACTGTTTTTT,CASRRTGSNEKLFF
TRBV13,TRBD1,TRBJ2-5,-,TGTGCCAGCAGCCCACGGGACAGTCCATTCCAAGAGACCCAGTACTTC,CASSPRDSPFQETQYF
TRBV5-6,-,TRBJ1-5,-,TGTGCCAGCAGCTTGCGGTCAGGCGTGCGGAATCAGCCCCAGCATTTT,CASSLRSGVRNQPQHF
TRBV4-1,TRBD2,TRBJ2-5,-,TGCGCCAGCAGGGGCCCGGGACTAGCGGGAGAAGAGACCCAGTACTTC,CASRGPGLAGEETQYF
TRBV5-1,-,TRBJ2-1,few,TGCGCCAGCAGCCTACAGGGAGCCTACAATGAGCAGTTCTTC,CASSLQGAYNEQFF
TRBV9,-,TRBJ1-2,few,TGTGCCAGCAGCCCAGGGGTAAACTATGGCTACACCTTC,CASSPGVNYGYTF
TRBV5-1,-,TRBJ1-4,-,TGCGCCAGCAGCTTCCTTGCAACTAATGAAAAACTGTTTTTT,CASSFLATNEKLFF
TRBV19,-,TRBJ1-1,-,TGTGCCAGTAAGGGGTTCACTGAAGCTTTCTTT,CASKGFTEAFF
TRBV2,-,TRBJ2-7,few,TGTGCCAGCAGTGCTTCGTACTACGAGCAGTACTTC,CASSASYYEQYF
TRBV4-1,-,TRBJ2-7,-,TGCGCCAGCAGCCTCAGGACGGAGTACGAGCAGTACTTC,CASSLRTEYEQYF
TRBV2,-,TRBJ2-6,-,TGTGCCAGCACACGGCGGACAGTCTCTGGGGCCAACGTCCTGACTTTC,CASTRRTVSGANVLTF
TRBV2,TRBD1,TRBJ2-3,-,TGTGCCAGCAGCCGGGACAGACACACAGATACGCAGTATTTT,CASSRDRHTDTQYF
TRBV7-8,-,TRBJ2-7,-,TGTGCCAGCAGCAATCCTTTTAGTGGGAGGCCGGTCGAGCAGTACTTC,CASSNPFSGRPVEQYF
TRBV27,-,TRBJ1-6,few,TGTGCCAGCAGTTTTAGGCAGGGGAGTATGGGTTCACCCCTCCACTTT,CASSFRQGSMGSPLHF
TRBV5-1,TRBD1,TRBJ1-2,-,TGCGCCAGCAGCTTGGTTGGGACAGACTTCTCCTATGGCTACACCTTC,CASSLVGTDFSYGYTF
TRBV5-1,TRBD1,TRBJ2-3,-,TGCGCCAGCGAAAAGACAGGGTTTATGACAGATACGCAGTATTTT,CASEKTGFMTDTQYF
TRBV7-8,-,TRBJ2-3,-,TGTGCCAGCAGCCCAGGGAGCCAGACGCAGTATTTT,CASSPGSQTQYF
TRBV4-1,-,TRBJ2-4,-,TGCGCCAGCAGCGCTAGGACCCCATGGAACATTCAGTACTTC,CASSARTPWNIQYF
TRBV6-5,-,TRBJ2-5,-,TGTGCCAGCAGTTACTCTCTAGCTGAATTAGGAGAGACCCAGTACTTC,CASSYSLAELGETQYF
TRBV2,TRBD1,TRBJ2-7,-,TGTGCCAGCAGTGCCGGGACAGGGGATGAGCAGTACTTC,CASSAGTGDEQYF
TRBV11-2,TRBD2,TRBJ2-2,-,TGTGCCAGCAGCTTAGTAGCGGGGTCCGGGGAGCTGTTTTTT,CASSLVAGSGELFF
TRBV15,-,TRBJ1-3,-,TGTGCCACCAGCAGAGGAGCAGCAGTCTTAGGAAACACCATATATTTT,CATSRGAAVLGNTIYF
TRBV20-1,-,TRBJ2-1,few,TGCAGTGCTAGGTACAATGAGCAGTTCTTC,CSARYNEQFF
TRBV5-4,-,TRBJ2-7,-,TGTGCCAGCAGCTTGGGACCTACTAGCCGGGGCGAGCAGTACTTC,CASSLGPTSRGEQYF
TRBV7-9,-,TRBJ2-6,-,TGTGCCAGCAGCACGGGACCGGGCGGTATCTTCTCTGGGGCCAACGTCCTGACTTTC,CASSTGPGGIFSGANVLTF
TRBV6-1,TRBD1,TRBJ1-5,-,TGTGCCAGCAGTGTAACTCGAACAGGGGACAATCAGCCCCAGCATTTT,CASSVTRTGDNQPQHF
TRBV2,-,TRBJ1-1,-,TGTGCCAGCGGATGGGAGGGGAACACTGAAGCTTTCTTT,CASGWEGNTEAFF
TRBV15,-,TRBJ2-2,-,TGTGCCACCAGCAACTGGCAGGGCACCGGGGAGCTGTTTTTT,CATSNWQGTGELFF
TRBV25-1,-,TRBJ1-1,-,TGTGCCAGCAGTGAATATGCCGTCACTGAAGCTTTCTTT,CASSEYAVTEAFF
TRBV19,-,TRBJ1-1,once,TGTGCCAGTAGTATTGAGGGGATTATGAACACTGAAGCTTTCTTT,CASSIEGIMNTEAFF
TRBV10-2,-,TRBJ2-7,few,TGCGCCAGCAGTGAGCCGCGCGGAGGTTCCTACGAGCAGTACTTC,CASSEPRGGSYEQYF
TRBV19,-,TRBJ1-2,once,TGTGCCAGTAGTATAGGAAACCTACAGGTGCCCTATGGCTACACCTTC,CASSIGNLQVPYGYTF
TRBV4-1,-,TRBJ2-3,-,TGCGCCAGCAGCCCACGGGTAGCGTCTAGCACAGATACGCAGTATTTT,CASSPRVASSTDTQYF
TRBV5-4,-,TRBJ2-1,-,TGTGCCAGCAGCTTGGCCCTCGGCGGGCCTTCGAATGAGCAGTTCTTC,CASSLALGGPSNEQFF
TRBV2,-,TRBJ2-5,-,TGTGCCAGCAGTGAGGCGGGGACCCAAGAGACCCAGTACTTC,CASSEAGTQETQYF
TRBV6-4,-,TRBJ2-4,-,TGTGCCAGCAGTGAGGGTAGACAGGTAGCCAAAAACATTCAGTACTTC,CASSEGRQVAKNIQYF
TRBV4-1,-,TRBJ1-1,-,TGCGCCAGCAGCCAAGGCTGGGGTTCCACTGAAGCTTTCTTT,CASSQGWGSTEAFF
TRBV19,-,TRBJ2-3,-,TGTGCCAGTAGTAGGCAGCCAGATTATAGCACAGATACGCAGTATTTT,CASSRQPDYSTDTQYF
TRBV10-2,TRBD2,TRBJ2-1,-,TGCGCCAGCAGGGATAGCGGGAGCTCCTACAATGAGCAGTTCTTC,CASRDSGSSYNEQFF
TRBV6-4,-,TRBJ1-5,-,TGTGCCAGCAGTGCCCACCCCGGACGGGTAGAGGGTAATCAGCCCCAGCATTTT,CASSAHPGRVEGNQPQHF
TRBV7-9,TRBD1,TRBJ1-1,-,TGTGCCAGCAGCCCCCCCGGACAGGAGGTGACGATGGGAGCTTTCTTT,CASSPPGQEVTMGAFF
TRBV28,-,TRBJ2-7,-,TGTGCCAGCAGTGCGACGTACGAGCAGTACTTC,CASSATYEQYF
TRBV9,TRBD2,TRBJ2-1,-,TGTGCCAGCAGCGTAGGGGACCGGGGGGGGCCTTACAATGAGCAGTTCTTC,CASSVGDRGGPYNEQFF
TRBV7-6,-,TRBJ2-7,-,TGTGCCAGCAGCTTAACACTCTACCCCTACGAGCAGTACTTC,CASSLTLYPYEQYF
TRBV11-2,-,TRBJ1-1,few,TGTGCCAGCAGCTTATCTCAGGGTTATTGGGCTGAAGCTTTCTTT,CASSLSQGYWAEAFF
TRBV2,-,TRBJ1-2,-,TGTGCCAGCAGGAGGGACGGGTATGGCTACACCTTC,CASRRDGYGYTF
TRBV6-6,-,TRBJ1-6,-,TGTGCCAGCACGAGTCAGGGAGGATCTTTCTCACCCCTCCACTTT,CASTSQGGSFSPLHF